This T cell receptor beta chain was identified in a study of cytomegalovirus exposure and HLA in healthy donors. The CDR3 covers 12 residues. The V gene end was trimmed by 4 bases and the J gene end by 2 bases; junction bases not matched to a gene: 0. CDR1 is SQVTM and CDR2 is ANQGSEA in the germline V gene. General observations from the study: In a later analysis, parvovirus B19, influenza, CMV and Epstein-Barr virus appeared linked to several top co-occurrence clusters. Across HLA loci, a later analysis found differing TCR association rates, with DRB1 most and HLA-C fewest.

Primers: 60 Vbeta forward and 13 Jbeta reverse. This table comes from immunoSEQ multiplex PCR, and its TCRdb copy is limited to in-frame clones, with some not included. In the table there are some 160,000 clones, almost 80% of which are singletons. Turning to this clone: No antigen is known for it.

The sequence derives from a woman aged 25 to 39 in good health and CMV-seronegative. The specimen sequenced was PBMCs. J is TRBJ2-7 and V is TRBV29-1; 9 bases fit TRBD1. The CDR3 DNA reads as TGCAGCGTTGGACAGGGGGCCTACGAGCAGTACTTC. It encodes CSVGQGAYEQYF.